This TCR beta chain appears in the sequencing data of a study of blood T cells in healthy people across ages. Study-wide results and limits: PBMCs that were unsorted prevented a conclusive naive versus antigen-experienced comparison. Any changes in expanded clonotypes were possibly confounded, as donor CMV status remained unknown.

This clonotype was observed a handful of times. Its antigen is unidentified. Using a J-beta primer mix together with a sample-barcoded 5' primer, a second PCR was run for roughly 7 to 12 cycles. In TCRdb, the 5' RACE reads were re-called with MiXCR into one record per CDR3 protein. The table records roughly 790,000 distinct CDR3 sequences, roughly 47% of them present only once. Healthy individuals of Caucasian origin from Russia, aged roughly 6 to 95, served as donors. Every donor gave 7.5 to 10 milliliters of peripheral blood. The CDR3 totals 15 residues. In germline, CDR1 is SGDLS, CDR2 YYNGEE. Trimming took off 0 bases at V and 6 bases at J, with 13 bases between the two ends.

Sequenced: blood. The chain is built from TRBV9 and TRBJ2-1; a weak D match, TRBD2 (5 bases). The TCR sequence derives from an older woman in good health. In DNA form, the CDR3 reads TGTGCCAGCAGCGTAGTACCTTCTCGGGGCAATGAGCAGTTCTTC. It is translated as CASSVVPSRGNEQFF.